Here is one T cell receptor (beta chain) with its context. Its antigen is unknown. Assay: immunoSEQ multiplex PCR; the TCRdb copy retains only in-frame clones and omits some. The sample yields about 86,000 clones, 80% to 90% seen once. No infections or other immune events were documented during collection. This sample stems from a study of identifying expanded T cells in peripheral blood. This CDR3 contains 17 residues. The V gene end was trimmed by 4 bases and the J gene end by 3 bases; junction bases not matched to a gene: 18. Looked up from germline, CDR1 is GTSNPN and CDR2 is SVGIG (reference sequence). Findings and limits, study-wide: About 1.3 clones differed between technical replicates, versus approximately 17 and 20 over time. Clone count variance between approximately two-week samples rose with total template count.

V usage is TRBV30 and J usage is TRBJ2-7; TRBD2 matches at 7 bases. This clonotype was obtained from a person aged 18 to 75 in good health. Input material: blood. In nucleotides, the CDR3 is TGTGCCTGGATTGTAAAACCAGGGAGGGGATCCCACTACGAGCAGTACTTC. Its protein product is CAWIVKPGRGSHYEQYF.